Below are 32 T cell receptor beta chains sequenced from a single sample in a study of blood T cell repertoires in COVID-19. Profiling relied on immunoSEQ multiplex PCR, and the TCRdb table lists in-frame clones only, not all of them. The table includes 200,000 to 300,000 clones, 85% to 90% detected once. The sample taken for sequencing was peripheral blood. These receptors all come from a woman between 65 and 79 years old with active or convalescent COVID-19.

This rearrangement joins TRBV7-3 to TRBJ1-1; possibly TRBD1 for D (6 bases). Trimming took 4 bases from V and 1 from J, leaving 10 bases between them. This CDR3 comprises 14 residues. Germline-derived CDR1 and CDR2 are SGHTA and FQGTGA. CDR3 sequence (DNA): TGTGCCAGCAGCTCCTTGGGACAGAACACTGAAGCTTTCTTT. Protein sequence: CASSSLGQNTEAFF.

This clone was seen only a few times. The chain combines TRBV6-5 with TRBJ2-3, with 12 bases matching TRBD2. V shed 0 bases and J 5 bases; nucleotides not matched to a gene: 3. The length of the CDR3 is 16 residues. CDR1 is MNHEY, CDR2 SVGAGI, per germline. The CDR3, as DNA: TGTGCCAGCAGTTACTCGTCTAGCGGGGGGGTAGATACGCAGTATTTT. It yields the protein CASSYSSSGGVDTQYF.

The rearrangement uses TRBV7-2 and TRBJ1-2; 10 bases align to TRBD1. V dropped 0 bases and J dropped 5; count of bases not matched to a gene: 9. CDR1 is SGHTA, CDR2 FQGNSA, per germline. CDR3 size: 17 residues. The CDR3 sequence is CASSLAQVRGQGYGYTF. CDR3 DNA sequence: TGTGCCAGCAGCTTAGCGCAGGTTAGGGGACAGGGGTATGGCTACACCTTC.

The rearrangement links TRBV3-1 (or the pseudogene TRBV3-2) to TRBJ2-5; tentatively, D is TRBD2 (7 bases). Germline CDR1 LGHDT, CDR2 YNNKEL (reference sequence). The V and J ends lost 5 bases and 2 bases respectively, with 18 bases between them. The CDR3 extends over 16 amino acids. The CDR3 loop is CASSDNRGASQETQYF. CDR3 sequence (DNA): TGTGCCAGCAGCGATAACCGGGGGGCCTCTCAAGAGACCCAGTACTTC.

This chain links TRBV6-5 with TRBJ1-3, with D uncertain. The CDR3 sequence is 15 residues long. The germline gives CDR1 MNHEY, CDR2 SVGAGI. V was trimmed by 6 bases and J by 2 bases, leaving 14 bases between them. For the CDR3, the DNA is TGTGCCAGCAGGTCCAACTTCGCTGCTGGAAACACCATATATTTT. Translation gives CASRSNFAAGNTIYF.

A note on this clone: Other DNA sequences in the same sample also yield this CDR3. The CDR3: CASSRQGGTEAFF. In DNA, the CDR3 is TGTGCCAGTAGTAGACAGGGAGGAACTGAAGCTTTCTTT. The rearrangement links TRBV19 to TRBJ1-1; TRBD1 aligns across 7 bases. V lost 4 bases to trimming and J lost 5 bases; unmatched junction nucleotides: 4. The CDR3 extends over 13 amino acids. The V gene's germline CDR1 is LNHDA and CDR2 SQIVND (reference sequence).

The rearrangement joins TRBV6-5 to TRBJ1-1, with D unresolved. Germline assignment: CDR1 MNHEY and CDR2 SVGAGI. The CDR3 totals 12 residues. The ends were cut back, 8 bases at V and 11 bases at J, with 18 bases in the middle. The CDR3: CASLQDFLNAFF. For the CDR3, the DNA is TGTGCCAGCCTCCAGGATTTTCTCAACGCTTTCTTT.

The chain employs TRBV11-3 and TRBJ2-2; D call uncertain. V lost 8 bases and J lost 6, with 7 bases in between. CDR3 length equals 11 residues. Germline V gives CDR1 SGHNT, CDR2 YENEEA. The CDR3 DNA reads TGTGCCAGCTCCCTGTCCGGGGAGCTGTTTTTT. Translating it yields CASSLSGELFF.

The V call is TRBV29-1, the J call TRBJ1-2; D is unclear. Germline lookup yields CDR1 SQVTM and CDR2 ANQGSEA. V lost 4 bases and J 14 bases, leaving 17 bases between the germline ends. This CDR3 is 11 amino acids long. CDR3 coding DNA: TGCAGCGTTGGTCTTGACTTTGAAAGAACCTTC. This gives the protein CSVGLDFERTF.

This clone appeared a single time. The rearrangement uses TRBV3-1 (or the pseudogene TRBV3-2) and TRBJ2-3; D not certain. Germline V gives CDR1 LGHDT, CDR2 YNNKEL (reference sequence). The CDR3 covers 15 residues. V lost 0 bases and J 4 bases, leaving 11 bases between the germline ends. The CDR3 is CASSQELVRADTQYF. The CDR3 DNA reads TGTGCCAGCAGCCAAGAACTGGTAAGAGCAGATACGCAGTATTTT.

The chain is built from TRBV19 and TRBJ1-6, with 7 bases that match TRBD1. V was pared by 0 bases and J by 13 bases, with 3 bases of the junction left unmatched. This CDR3 region has 13 residues. Germline-derived CDR1 and CDR2 are LNHDA and SQIVND (reference sequence). The CDR3 here is CASSIDGGGPLHF. In DNA, the CDR3 is TGTGCCAGTAGTATAGATGGAGGGGGCCCCCTCCACTTT.

V is TRBV10-3 and J is TRBJ1-5; perhaps TRBD1 as D (6 bases). This CDR3 is 14 amino acids long. CDR1 and CDR2 from the germline V gene are ENHRY and SYGVKD. V lost 8 bases to trimming and J lost 0 bases, with 11 bases between them. CDR3 sequence (DNA): TGTGCCATCTCCGGGGGGCATAGCAATCAGCCCCAGCATTTT. It codes for CAISGGHSNQPQHF.

The chain carries TRBV7-6 and TRBJ1-1, with 9 bases lining up with TRBD1. The ends lost 5 bases at V and 2 bases at J; junction bases unmatched: 6. The germline gives CDR1 SGHVS, CDR2 FNYEAQ. This CDR3 comprises 15 residues. The CDR3 DNA sequence: TGTGCCAGCAGCCCCCGGACAGGGGATAACACTGAAGCTTTCTTT. Translated: CASSPRTGDNTEAFF.

The chain has TRBV2 and TRBJ2-5, with D tentatively TRBD1 (6 bases). V lost 5 bases and J lost 1, with 11 bases in between. This CDR3 spans 14 amino acids. CDR1 and CDR2 from the germline V gene are SNHLY and FYNNEI. The CDR3 loop is CASSTRQAQETQYF. In DNA, the CDR3 is TGTGCCAGCAGTACCCGACAGGCCCAAGAGACCCAGTACTTC.

The chain combines TRBV5-1 with TRBJ2-1, with 7 bases identical to TRBD1. The germline CDR1 and CDR2 sequences are SGHRS and YFSETQ. Unmatched junction bases numbered 9, after V lost 4 bases and J lost 8 bases. The CDR3 length is 14 residues. The CDR3 nucleotides are TGCGCCAGCAGCCTCTCGACAGGGATACATGAGCAGTTCTTC. This codes for CASSLSTGIHEQFF.

The rearrangement joins TRBV19 to TRBJ2-2; 9 nucleotides agree with TRBD1. Losses at the gene ends were 5 bases for V and 4 bases for J; bases not matched to a gene: 11. Germline CDR1 reads LNHDA; CDR2 reads SQIVND (reference sequence). CDR3 length: 17 residues. The CDR3 sequence is CASSGDRTGVGTGELFF. The CDR3 DNA is TGTGCCAGTAGTGGCGATAGGACAGGGGTGGGCACCGGGGAGCTGTTTTTT. The full variable domain, with the rest looked up from reference TRBV19 and TRBJ2-2, is DGGITQSPKYLFRKEGQNVTLSCEQNLNHDAMYWYRQDPGQGLRLIYYSQIVNDFQKGDIAEGYSVSREKKESFPLTVTSAQKNPTAFYLCASSGDRTGVGTGELFFGEGSRLTVL.

The chain carries TRBV29-1 and TRBJ2-3, with 8 bases lining up with TRBD1. The V gene end was trimmed by 4 bases and the J gene end by 5 bases; junction bases not matched to a gene: 5. The CDR3 contains 13 residues. Germline loops: CDR1 SQVTM, CDR2 ANQGSEA. CDR3 protein: CSVARGREDTQYF. CDR3 nucleotide sequence: TGCAGCGTTGCCAGGGGGCGCGAAGATACGCAGTATTTT.

This clone was picked up a small number of times. The chain links TRBV6-5 to TRBJ1-1; no clear D gene. The CDR3 covers 13 residues. Trimming shortened V by 9 bases and J by 2 bases, and 13 bases separated the two germline ends. Germline values: CDR1 MNHEY, CDR2 SVGAGI. This CDR3 reads CARPSWPNTEAFF. Here the CDR3 DNA reads TGTGCCAGACCTTCGTGGCCAAACACTGAAGCTTTCTTT.

The chain has TRBV19 and TRBJ1-2, with D uncertain. Trimming removed 3 bases at V and 8 bases at J, with 16 bases between. This CDR3 is built from 14 residues. Germline values: CDR1 LNHDA, CDR2 SQIVND (reference sequence). The CDR3 protein is CASSIEQPGSGYTF. CDR3 nucleotide sequence: TGTGCCAGTAGTATTGAGCAGCCCGGGAGCGGCTACACCTTC.

The chain employs TRBV19 and TRBJ2-1, with a weak D call TRBD1 (5 bases). V lost 7 bases to trimming and J lost 3 bases, with 16 bases between them. The CDR3 runs to 15 residues. CDR1 LNHDA and CDR2 SQIVND come from the germline V gene (reference sequence). The CDR3 DNA reads as TGTGCCAGTAAAAGGGAAACAGGAGACTACAATGAGCAGTTCTTC. Its translation is CASKRETGDYNEQFF.

The gene calls are TRBV14 and TRBJ1-6; 8 bases fit TRBD1. Germline CDR1 reads SGHDN; CDR2 reads FVKESK. The trim removed 3 bases at V and 9 bases at J, leaving 4 bases unmatched. This CDR3 contains 14 residues. As DNA, the CDR3 is TGTGCCAGCAGCCAGGACAGGGAGTTTTCACCCCTCCACTTT. Amino acids: CASSQDREFSPLHF.

V and J are TRBV4-3 and TRBJ1-4, with 8 bases identical to TRBD1. V lost 4 bases and J lost 8; bases outside the gene matches: 3. The CDR3 length is 13 residues. Germline loops: CDR1 LGHNA, CDR2 YSLEER. CDR3 sequence reads: CASSLNRGEKLFF. For the CDR3, the DNA is TGCGCCAGCAGCCTCAACAGGGGGGAAAAACTGTTTTTT.

The chain employs TRBV19 and TRBJ2-5, with a possible D match to TRBD2 (7 bases). The V gene's germline CDR1 is LNHDA and CDR2 SQIVND (reference sequence). The CDR3 runs 15 residues. V lost 1 base and J 4 bases, leaving 13 bases between the germline ends. The CDR3 region is CASSIVAGAGETQYF. CDR3 nucleotide sequence: TGTGCCAGTAGTATAGTGGCGGGGGCGGGAGAGACCCAGTACTTC.

The genes are TRBV27 and TRBJ1-5, with a possible D match to TRBD1 (6 bases). CDR3 length equals 15 residues. V lost 3 bases, J lost 7 bases, and 16 bases lay in between. Germline loops: CDR1 MNHEY, CDR2 SMNVEV (reference sequence). The CDR3 DNA is TGTGCCAGCAGTTTTGTGTCGGGGGGCGAACAGCCCCAGCATTTT. Its translation is CASSFVSGGEQPQHF.

The rearrangement links TRBV6-2 or TRBV6-3 to TRBJ1-2; 7 bases are shared with TRBD1. The CDR3 is 14 amino acids. Trimming cost V 4 bases and J 3 bases; bases outside gene matches: 5. Germline CDR1 is MNHEY and CDR2 is SVGEGT. DNA for the CDR3: TGTGCCAGCAGTTCCTCGGGACAGCACTATGGCTACACCTTC. Its translation: CASSSSGQHYGYTF.

The CDR3 DNA follows: TGTGCCAGCCGGAGTGTGGTTCTTACTAATGAAAAACTGTTTTTT. It codes for CASRSVVLTNEKLFF. The chain uses TRBV5-6 and TRBJ1-4, with D uncertain. Germline values: CDR1 SGHDT, CDR2 YYEEEE. The V and J ends lost 7 bases and 2 bases respectively, with 15 bases between them. The CDR3 runs 15 residues.

The chain uses TRBV6-5 and TRBJ1-3; no clear D. This CDR3 has 14 residues. With 2 bases removed from V and 3 bases from J, the gap between germline ends came to 8 bases. Germline lookup yields CDR1 MNHEY and CDR2 SVGAGI. CDR3 in DNA: TGTGCCAGCAGTTACGGCGGCTATGGAAACACCATATATTTT. Protein: CASSYGGYGNTIYF.

The chain joins TRBV29-1 to TRBJ1-2; 8 bases match TRBD1. The CDR3 has 13 amino acids. V lost 4 bases and J lost 8; bases outside the gene matches: 9. Germline assignment: CDR1 SQVTM and CDR2 ANQGSEA. CDR3 protein: CSVGDRTIRGYTF. In nucleotides, the CDR3 is TGCAGCGTTGGGGACAGGACGATAAGAGGCTACACCTTC.

The rearrangement uses TRBV12-5 and TRBJ2-1, with TRBD1 identical over 10 bases. Trimming took 5 bases from V and 3 from J; bases not matched to a gene: 4. In germline, CDR1 is LGHNT, CDR2 FRNRAP. The CDR3 spans 15 residues. The CDR3 is CASGPTGGHYNEQFF. Written as DNA, the CDR3 is TGTGCTAGTGGTCCGACAGGGGGCCACTACAATGAGCAGTTCTTC.

The V call is TRBV5-6, the J call TRBJ1-1; TRBD1 matches 11 bases. CDR1 is SGHDT and CDR2 is YYEEEE in the germline V gene. The length of the CDR3 is 16 residues. V trimming: 6 bases; J trimming: 6 bases; junction bases outside the gene matches: 13. The CDR3 DNA reads TGTGCCAGCACCTTCCGGACAGGGGGCACCTGGGCTGAAGCTTTCTTT. It is translated as CASTFRTGGTWAEAFF.

This rearrangement joins TRBV27 to TRBJ1-2, with TRBD1 as a possible D gene (5 bases). This CDR3 comprises 13 residues. V shed 3 bases and J shed 4 bases, with 9 bases lying between them. CDR1 is MNHEY, CDR2 SMNVEV, per germline (reference sequence). DNA for the CDR3: TGTGCCAGCAGTTTCTGGGGGGGCTATGGCTACACCTTC. Protein product: CASSFWGGYGYTF.

This sequence joins TRBV24-1 and TRBJ1-2; D not resolved. Germline V gene lookup returns CDR1 KGHDR and CDR2 SFDVKD. The CDR3 runs to 14 residues. Trimming shortened V by 0 bases and J by 2 bases, and 6 bases separated the two germline ends. The CDR3 spells CATSDLVRNYGYTF. CDR3 in DNA: TGTGCCACCAGTGATTTGGTACGGAACTATGGCTACACCTTC.